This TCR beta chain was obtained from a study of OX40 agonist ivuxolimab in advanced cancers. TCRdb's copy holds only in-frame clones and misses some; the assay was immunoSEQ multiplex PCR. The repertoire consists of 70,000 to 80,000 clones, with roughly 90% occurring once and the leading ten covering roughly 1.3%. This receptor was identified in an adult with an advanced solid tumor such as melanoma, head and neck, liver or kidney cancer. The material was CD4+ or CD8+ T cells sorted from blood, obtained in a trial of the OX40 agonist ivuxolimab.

CDR3 bases: TGTGCCAGTAGTAACCAAGGACGGCCCTATGGCTACACCTTC. Amino acids: CASSNQGRPYGYTF. The chain recombines TRBV19 with TRBJ1-2; no clear D. V was clipped by 4 bases and J by 4 bases, with 13 bases between them. The CDR3 runs 14 residues. Germline V gives CDR1 LNHDA, CDR2 SQIVND (reference sequence). The full variable domain, in which reference TRBV19 and TRBJ1-2 provide the parts outside the CDR3, is DGGITQSPKYLFRKEGQNVTLSCEQNLNHDAMYWYRQDPGQGLRLIYYSQIVNDFQKGDIAEGYSVSREKKESFPLTVTSAQKNPTAFYLCASSNQGRPYGYTFGSGTRLTVV.